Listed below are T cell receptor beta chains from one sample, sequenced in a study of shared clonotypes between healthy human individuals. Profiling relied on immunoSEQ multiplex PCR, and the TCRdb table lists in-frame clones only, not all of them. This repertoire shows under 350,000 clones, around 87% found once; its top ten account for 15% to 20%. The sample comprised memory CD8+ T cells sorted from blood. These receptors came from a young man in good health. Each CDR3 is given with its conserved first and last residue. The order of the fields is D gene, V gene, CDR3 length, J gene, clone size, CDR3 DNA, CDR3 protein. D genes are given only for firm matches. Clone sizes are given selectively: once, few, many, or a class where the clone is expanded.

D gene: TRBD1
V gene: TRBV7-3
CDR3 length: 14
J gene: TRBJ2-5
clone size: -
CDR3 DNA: TGTGCCAGCAGCTCGACAGGGTATGAAGAGACCCAGTACTTC
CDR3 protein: CASSSTGYEETQYF

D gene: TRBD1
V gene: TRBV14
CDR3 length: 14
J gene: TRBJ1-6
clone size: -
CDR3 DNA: TGTGCCAGCAGCCTAGGGACAGGGGGGTCACCCCTCCACTTT
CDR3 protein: CASSLGTGGSPLHF

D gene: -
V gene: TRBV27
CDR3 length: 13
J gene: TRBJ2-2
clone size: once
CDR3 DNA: TGTGCCAGCCGGAGGGGTGTCACCGGGGAGCTGTTTTTT
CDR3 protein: CASRRGVTGELFF

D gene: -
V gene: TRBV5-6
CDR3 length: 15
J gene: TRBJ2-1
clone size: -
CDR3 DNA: TGTGCCAGCAGCTGGCGGTCACTTCCTTACAATGAGCAGTTCTTC
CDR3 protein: CASSWRSLPYNEQFF

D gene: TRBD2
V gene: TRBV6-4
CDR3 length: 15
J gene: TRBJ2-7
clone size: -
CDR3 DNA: TGTGCCAGCAGTCGGCGGGGGGGCTTCTCCTACGAGCAGTACTTC
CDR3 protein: CASSRRGGFSYEQYF

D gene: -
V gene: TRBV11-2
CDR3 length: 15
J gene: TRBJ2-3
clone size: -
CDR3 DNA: TGTGCCAGCAGCTTAGGGTTAGGACAGTCAGATACGCAGTATTTT
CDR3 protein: CASSLGLGQSDTQYF

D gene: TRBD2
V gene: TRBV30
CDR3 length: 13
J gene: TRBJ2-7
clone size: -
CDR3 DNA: TGTGCCTGGACCATAGCGGGAGCCTACGAGCAGTACTTC
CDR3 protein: CAWTIAGAYEQYF

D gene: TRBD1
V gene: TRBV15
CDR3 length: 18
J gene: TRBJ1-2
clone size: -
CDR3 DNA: TGTGCCACCAGCAGAGACCTATACCGGGACAGAACTAACTATGGCTACACCTTC
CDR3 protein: CATSRDLYRDRTNYGYTF

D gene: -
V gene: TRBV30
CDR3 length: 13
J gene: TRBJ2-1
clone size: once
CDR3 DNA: TGTGCCTGGTCCCCGGACGGTCACAATGAGCAGTTCTTC
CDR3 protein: CAWSPDGHNEQFF

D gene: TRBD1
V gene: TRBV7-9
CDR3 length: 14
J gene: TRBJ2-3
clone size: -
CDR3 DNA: TGTGCCAGCACATCGGGACAGGGGGCGGATACGCAGTATTTT
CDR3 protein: CASTSGQGADTQYF

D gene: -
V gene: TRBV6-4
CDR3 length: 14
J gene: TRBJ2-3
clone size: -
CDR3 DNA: TGTGCCAGCAGTGTCCCAGTCGGCACAGATACGCAGTATTTT
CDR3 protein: CASSVPVGTDTQYF

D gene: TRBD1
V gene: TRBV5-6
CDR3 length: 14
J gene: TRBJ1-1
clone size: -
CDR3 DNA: TGTGCCAGCAGCGTAAGGACAGGGAACACTGAAGCTTTCTTT
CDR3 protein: CASSVRTGNTEAFF

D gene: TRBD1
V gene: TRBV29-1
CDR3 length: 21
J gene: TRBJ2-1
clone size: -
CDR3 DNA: TGCAGCGTTGAATTGAACGGGGTGTTGACAGGGGCCAAACCCTCCTACAATGAGCAGTTCTTC
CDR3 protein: CSVELNGVLTGAKPSYNEQFF

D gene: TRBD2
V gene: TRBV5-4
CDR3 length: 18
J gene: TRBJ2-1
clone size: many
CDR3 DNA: TGTGCCAGCAGCTTGTTTCCCCAGGCGGGAGGCGGAGAGGATGAGCAGTTCTTC
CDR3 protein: CASSLFPQAGGGEDEQFF

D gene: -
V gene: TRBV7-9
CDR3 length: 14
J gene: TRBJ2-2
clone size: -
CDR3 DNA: TGTGCCAGCAGCTGGACCTCGAGTACCGGGGAGCTGTTTTTT
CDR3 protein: CASSWTSSTGELFF

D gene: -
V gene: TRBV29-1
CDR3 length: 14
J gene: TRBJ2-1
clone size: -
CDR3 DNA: TGCAGCGTTGAAGGTCTAGCCGACTACAATGAGCAGTTCTTC
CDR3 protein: CSVEGLADYNEQFF

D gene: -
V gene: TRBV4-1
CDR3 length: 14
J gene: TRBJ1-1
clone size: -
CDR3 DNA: TGCGCCAGCAGCCATAGCGAGGGGGGCACTGAAGCTTTCTTT
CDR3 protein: CASSHSEGGTEAFF

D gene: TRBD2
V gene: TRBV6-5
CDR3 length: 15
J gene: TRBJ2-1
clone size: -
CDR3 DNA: TGTGCCAGCAGTTTAGGACTAGCGGGAGTCTCTGAGCAGTTCTTC
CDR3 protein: CASSLGLAGVSEQFF

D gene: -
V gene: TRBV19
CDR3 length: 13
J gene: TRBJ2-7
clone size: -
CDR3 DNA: TGTGCCAGTAGTATGGGACGGGCCTACGAGCAGTACTTC
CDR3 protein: CASSMGRAYEQYF

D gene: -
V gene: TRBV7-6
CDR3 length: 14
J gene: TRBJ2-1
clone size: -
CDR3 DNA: TGTGCCAGCAGCTTAGGAACAGACTACAATGAGCAGTTCTTC
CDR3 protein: CASSLGTDYNEQFF

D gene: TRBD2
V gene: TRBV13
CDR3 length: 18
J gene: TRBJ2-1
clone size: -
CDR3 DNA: TGTGCCAGCAGCGAACCGGGACTAGCGGACGAATCCTACAATGAGCAGTTCTTC
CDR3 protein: CASSEPGLADESYNEQFF

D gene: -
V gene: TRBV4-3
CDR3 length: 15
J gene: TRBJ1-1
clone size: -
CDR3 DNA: TGCGCCAGCAGCCAAGGTTGGGGGGCTCAACCTGAAGCTTTCTTT
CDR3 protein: CASSQGWGAQPEAFF

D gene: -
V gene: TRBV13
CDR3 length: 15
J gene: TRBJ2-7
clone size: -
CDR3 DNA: TGTGCCAGCAGCCCAGGGTCCACGACAGACTACGAGCAGTACTTC
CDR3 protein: CASSPGSTTDYEQYF

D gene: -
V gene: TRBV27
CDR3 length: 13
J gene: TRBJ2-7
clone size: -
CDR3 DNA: -
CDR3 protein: CASSFRGRDEQYF

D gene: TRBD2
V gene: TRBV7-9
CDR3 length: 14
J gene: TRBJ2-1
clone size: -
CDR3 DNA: TGTGCCAGCAGCTTAAGACGGGAGGGCCATGAGCAGTTCTTC
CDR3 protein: CASSLRREGHEQFF

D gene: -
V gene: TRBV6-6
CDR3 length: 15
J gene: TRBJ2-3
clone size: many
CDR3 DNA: TGTGCCAGCGGGGGAGGTCGATACGGGTGGGATACGCAGTATTTT
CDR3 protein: CASGGGRYGWDTQYF

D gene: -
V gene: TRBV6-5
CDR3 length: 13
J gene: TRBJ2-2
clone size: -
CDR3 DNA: TGTGCCAGCAGTATTACAGGGACCGGGGAGCTGTTTTTT
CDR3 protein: CASSITGTGELFF

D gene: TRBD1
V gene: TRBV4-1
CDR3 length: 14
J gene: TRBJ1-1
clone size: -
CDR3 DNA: TGCGCCAGCAGCCATCAGGGGGAGAACACTGAAGCTTTCTTT
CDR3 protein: CASSHQGENTEAFF

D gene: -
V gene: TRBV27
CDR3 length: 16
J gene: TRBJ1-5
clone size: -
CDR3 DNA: TGTGCCAGCAGTTTGGTGGCAGGAGGTAGCAATCAGCCCCAGCATTTT
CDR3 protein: CASSLVAGGSNQPQHF

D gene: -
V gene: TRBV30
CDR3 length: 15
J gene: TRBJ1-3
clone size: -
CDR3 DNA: TGTGCCTGGAGTAATGGGTTCCACTCTGGAAACACCATATATTTT
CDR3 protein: CAWSNGFHSGNTIYF

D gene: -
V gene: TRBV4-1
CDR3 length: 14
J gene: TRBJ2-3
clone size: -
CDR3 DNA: TGCGCCAGCAGCCTTCTGCAGGTAGGGGATACGCAGTATTTT
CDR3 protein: CASSLLQVGDTQYF

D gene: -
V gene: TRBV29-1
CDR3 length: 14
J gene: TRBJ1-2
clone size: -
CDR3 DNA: TGCAGCGTGAATAGGGGTCGGGGGCACTATGGCTACACCTTC
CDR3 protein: CSVNRGRGHYGYTF

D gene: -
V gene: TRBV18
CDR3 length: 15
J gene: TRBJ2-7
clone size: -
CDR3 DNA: TGTGCCAGCTCACCACCGCAGGGCAGGGAATACGAGCAGTACTTC
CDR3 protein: CASSPPQGREYEQYF

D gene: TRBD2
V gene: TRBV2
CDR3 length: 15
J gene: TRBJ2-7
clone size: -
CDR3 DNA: TGTGCCAGCAGAGATCTAGCGGGAGTCTCCTACGAGCAGTACTTC
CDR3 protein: CASRDLAGVSYEQYF

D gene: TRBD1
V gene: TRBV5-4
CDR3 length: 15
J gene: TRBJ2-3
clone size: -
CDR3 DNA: TGTGCCAGCAGCCTACAGGGGGCGCTGGGAGATACGCAGTATTTT
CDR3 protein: CASSLQGALGDTQYF

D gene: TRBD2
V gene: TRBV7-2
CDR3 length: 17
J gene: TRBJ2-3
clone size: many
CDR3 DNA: TGTGCCAGCAGCATAGGGTGGGGAGGGGTGTTCACAGATACGCAGTATTTT
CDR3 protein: CASSIGWGGVFTDTQYF

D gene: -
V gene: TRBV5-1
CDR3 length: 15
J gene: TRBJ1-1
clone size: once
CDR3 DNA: TGCGCCAGCAGCTTGGAATCTGGGGTGAACACTGAAGCTTTCTTT
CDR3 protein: CASSLESGVNTEAFF

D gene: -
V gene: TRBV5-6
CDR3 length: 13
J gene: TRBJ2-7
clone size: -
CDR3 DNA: TGTGCCAGCAGCTTGGACTTCCGGGAGGAGCAGTACTTC
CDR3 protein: CASSLDFREEQYF

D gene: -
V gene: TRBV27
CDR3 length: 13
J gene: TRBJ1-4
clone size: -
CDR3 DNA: TGTGCCAGCAGTTTATTGGGAGAAGGAAAACTGTTTTTT
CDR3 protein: CASSLLGEGKLFF

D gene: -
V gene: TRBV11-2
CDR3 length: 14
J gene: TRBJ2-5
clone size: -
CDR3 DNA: TGTGCCAGCAGCTTGCTGGGTTTGGGAGAGACCCAGTACTTC
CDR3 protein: CASSLLGLGETQYF

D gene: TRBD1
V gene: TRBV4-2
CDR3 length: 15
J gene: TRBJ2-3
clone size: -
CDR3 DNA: TGTGCCAGCAGCCTGGAACAGGGGAGCACAGATACGCAGTATTTT
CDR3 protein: CASSLEQGSTDTQYF

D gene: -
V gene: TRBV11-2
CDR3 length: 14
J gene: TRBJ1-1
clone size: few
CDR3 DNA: TGTGCCAGCAGCTCGGGGGCGCGATCCACTGAAGCTTTCTTT
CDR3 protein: CASSSGARSTEAFF

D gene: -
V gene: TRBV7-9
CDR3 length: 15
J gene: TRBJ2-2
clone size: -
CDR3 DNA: TGTGCCAGCAGCAAGGTCGTAGGAGCAAGCGGGGAGCTGTTTTTT
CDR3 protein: CASSKVVGASGELFF

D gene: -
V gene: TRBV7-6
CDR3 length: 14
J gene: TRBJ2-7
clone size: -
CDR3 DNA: TGTGCCAGCAGCTTACGCGGCCACTCCTACGAGCAGTACTTC
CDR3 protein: CASSLRGHSYEQYF

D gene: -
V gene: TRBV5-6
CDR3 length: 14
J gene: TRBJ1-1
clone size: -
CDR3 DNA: TGTGCCAGCAGCTTGTGGGGAATGGTTGCTGAAGCTTTCTTT
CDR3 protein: CASSLWGMVAEAFF

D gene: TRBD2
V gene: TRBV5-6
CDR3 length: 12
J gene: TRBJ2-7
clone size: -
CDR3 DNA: TGTGCCAGCACAGGCGGGGGCTACGAGCAGTACTTC
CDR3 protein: CASTGGGYEQYF

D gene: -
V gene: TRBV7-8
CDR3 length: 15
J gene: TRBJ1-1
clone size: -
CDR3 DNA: TGTGCCAGCAGCTTAACGGCGAGCCTTTCCACTGAAGCTTTCTTT
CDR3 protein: CASSLTASLSTEAFF

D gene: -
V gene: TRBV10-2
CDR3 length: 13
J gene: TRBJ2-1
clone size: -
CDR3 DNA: TGCGCCAGCACGCAGGGAGGAATCAATGAGCAGTTCTTC
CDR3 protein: CASTQGGINEQFF

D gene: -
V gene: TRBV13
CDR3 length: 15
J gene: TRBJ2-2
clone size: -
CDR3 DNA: TGTGCCAGCAGCCTAAGCGGTCTGATCATCGGGGAGCTGTTTTTT
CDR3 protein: CASSLSGLIIGELFF

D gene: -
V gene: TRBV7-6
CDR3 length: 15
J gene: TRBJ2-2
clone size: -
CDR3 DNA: TGTGCCAGCAGCTTAGGGACTATGGGGACCGGGGAGCTGTTTTTT
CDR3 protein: CASSLGTMGTGELFF